This T cell receptor (beta chain) appears in the sequencing data of a study of blood T cell repertoires in COVID-19. Measured with immunoSEQ multiplex PCR; TCRdb has only the in-frame clones, and not every one. The sample shows under 300,000 clones, approximately 86% of them seen only once. The germline CDR1 and CDR2 sequences are SEHNR and FQNEAQ (reference sequence). With 1 base removed from V and 13 bases from J, the gap between germline ends came to 13 bases. The CDR3 sequence is 12 residues long. The chain is built from TRBV7-9 and TRBJ1-2; unclear D gene. The sequenced material came from peripheral blood. This receptor was obtained from a woman in her 70s with COVID-19, enrolled during active disease. The CDR3 protein is CASSLEAGSRTF. For the CDR3, the DNA is TGTGCCAGCAGCTTAGAGGCAGGTTCTCGCACCTTC.